This TCR beta chain was identified in a study of T cell repertoires in cytomegalovirus infection. For the study at large: Signatures in public TCR beta sequences pointed to both CMV infection and matching HLA type. Whole-study results and caveats: HLA-C-restricted, CMV-specific TCR beta clonotypes were dominant ex vivo. Pooled public TCR beta family frequency picked out CMV carriers with the relevant HLA.

V dropped 2 bases and J dropped 3; count of bases not matched to a gene: 11. The germline V gene has CDR1 SGHRS and CDR2 YFSETQ. This CDR3 contains 16 residues. This clonotype was detected only a few times. Antigen unknown. TCRdb re-called the reads through MiXCR, storing one row per CDR3 protein. This sample has about 530,000 distinct CDR3 sequences, with about 26% found just once. What was sequenced was PBMCs. This clonotype originated in a human donor in good health (CMV status not recorded). Some clones in this sample may be carry-over from other donors' samples. The rearrangement uses TRBV5-1 and TRBJ2-7; 7 bases fit TRBD1. The CDR3 loop is CASSFTAGGDIYEQYV. CDR3 in DNA: TGCGCCAGCAGCTTCACGGCAGGGGGTGACATCTACGAGCAGTACGTC.